A selection of T cell receptor beta chains follows, all from one sample in a study of blood T cell repertoires in COVID-19. Assay: immunoSEQ multiplex PCR; the TCRdb copy retains only in-frame clones and omits some. The profile shows tens of thousands of clones, more than 75% of them singletons. The sample consisted of peripheral blood. The receptors stem from a human donor in a cohort sampled during active COVID-19. CDR3s include the opening cysteine and the closing phenylalanine or tryptophan. The order of the fields is clone size, D gene, V gene, J gene, CDR3 protein, CDR3 DNA. A D gene is named only where the DNA matches it firmly. Size is stated for part of the rows, as once, few or many counts, or as a class when the clone is expanded.

-	-	TRBV18	TRBJ2-3	CASSPKLTTDTQYF	TGTGCCAGCTCGCCCAAGCTTACGACAGATACGCAGTATTTT
-	TRBD1	TRBV5-5	TRBJ2-7	CASSLGQGGSYEQYF	TGTGCCAGCAGCCTGGGACAGGGAGGCTCCTACGAGCAGTACTTC
-	-	TRBV23-1	TRBJ2-7	CASKYVFKEGLQAYEQYF	TGCGCCAGCAAATATGTTTTTAAGGAGGGACTGCAGGCCTACGAGCAGTACTTC
once	TRBD1	TRBV5-1	TRBJ1-1	CASSLGTGLSGAAEAFF	TGCGCCAGCAGCTTGGGGACAGGGCTTTCAGGGGCGGCTGAAGCTTTCTTT
-	-	TRBV27	TRBJ1-2	CASSKRRDNNYGYTF	TGTGCCAGCAGTAAACGTCGAGACAATAACTATGGCTACACCTTC
few	-	TRBV2	TRBJ1-5	CASSERGTYRGNQPQHF	TGTGCCAGCAGTGAGCGGGGAACCTATAGGGGCAATCAGCCCCAGCATTTT
-	-	TRBV19	TRBJ1-5	CASSMQISSNQPQHF	TGTGCCAGTAGTATGCAGATTTCTAGCAATCAGCCCCAGCATTTT
-	-	TRBV5-5	TRBJ2-3	CASSRNWRPSTDTQYF	TGTGCCAGCAGCCGTAACTGGCGGCCGAGCACAGATACGCAGTATTTT
-	TRBD1	TRBV27	TRBJ2-7	CASRFSFRQGLRYEQYF	TGTGCCAGCAGGTTCTCGTTTCGACAGGGGCTAAGGTACGAGCAGTACTTC
-	-	TRBV27	TRBJ2-7	CASSWASPISYEQYF	TGTGCCAGCAGTTGGGCTAGCCCCATCTCCTACGAGCAGTACTTC
-	-	TRBV19	TRBJ2-3	CASSNLGRTDTQYF	TGTGCCAGTAGTAACCTGGGGAGGACAGATACGCAGTATTTT
-	TRBD1	TRBV4-1	TRBJ1-2	CASSQRQGNWDNYGYTF	TGCGCCAGCAGCCAACGACAGGGGAATTGGGATAACTATGGCTACACCTTC
-	-	TRBV5-4	TRBJ2-1	CASSLIRGAWEFF	TGTGCCAGCAGCTTGATCCGGGGGGCTTGGGAGTTCTTC
once	TRBD1	TRBV28	TRBJ1-4	CASSFSRDSLNEKLFF	TGTGCCAGCAGTTTTTCCCGGGACAGCCTTAATGAAAAACTGTTTTTT
-	-	TRBV11-2	TRBJ1-1	CASSLGSGAFF	TGTGCCAGCAGCTTAGGTAGCGGCGCTTTCTTT
few	TRBD1	TRBV3-1/TRBV3-2	TRBJ1-3	CASSQGDSVGPPGNTIYF	TGTGCCAGCAGCCAAGGGGACAGCGTGGGCCCGCCTGGAAACACCATATATTTT
-	-	TRBV6-5	TRBJ1-3	CASSYKGGSGNTIYF	TGTGCCAGCAGTTACAAAGGGGGTTCCGGAAACACCATATATTTT
-	TRBD1	TRBV5-1	TRBJ1-2	CASSPWTGVNYGYTF	TGCGCCAGCAGCCCCTGGACAGGAGTTAACTATGGCTACACCTTC
-	-	TRBV10-2	TRBJ2-7	CASSPSYEQYF	TGCGCCAGCAGTCCTTCCTACGAGCAGTACTTC
-	-	TRBV4-1	TRBJ2-5	CPTSRLANNPVSQETQYF	TGCCCCACCAGCCGACTGGCCAATAATCCCGTGAGCCAAGAGACCCAGTACTTC
-	-	TRBV4-3	TRBJ1-2	CASSLNRETYNYGYTF	TGCGCCAGCAGCCTTAACAGGGAAACCTACAACTATGGCTACACCTTC
-	-	TRBV11-2	TRBJ2-1	CASSRIRGRTTHEQFF	TGTGCCAGCAGCCGAATAAGGGGCCGAACTACGCATGAGCAGTTCTTC
-	-	TRBV28	TRBJ1-4	CARTPGGSTWEKLFF	TGTGCCAGGACACCCGGAGGTTCGACATGGGAAAAACTGTTTTTT